One sample yielded the 9 T cell receptor beta chains listed below, sequenced in a study of identical twins. MiXCR, applied by TCRdb to the 5' RACE reads, yields one record per CDR3 protein. The repertoire holds 650,000 to 750,000 distinct CDR3 sequences, with around 20% as singletons. The same sample was also studied in work on T cells expressing NK-cell markers.

The sequenced material came from PBMCs. Receptor source: a woman aged 18-29 years in good health.

The chain employs TRBV15 and TRBJ2-1; 7 bases fit TRBD2. Germline V gene lookup returns CDR1 LNHNV and CDR2 YYDKDF (reference sequence). This CDR3 contains 14 residues. J was trimmed by 5 bases and V by 8 bases; bases with no gene match: 9. The CDR3 region is CATHLGGEHNEQFF. The CDR3 nucleotides are TGTGCCACCCATCTTGGGGGGGAACACAATGAGCAGTTCTTC.

There are a few counts of this clonotype. J is TRBJ2-1 and V is TRBV12-3 or TRBV12-4, with TRBD2 identical over 11 bases. Trimming at V came to 7 bases and at J to 6 bases, leaving 5 bases not matched to a gene. The CDR3 length is 14 residues. The CDR3 DNA sequence: TGTGCCAGCACCGTAGCGGGAGGGCGCAATGAGCAGTTCTTC. Its translation: CASTVAGGRNEQFF.

This clonotype has a handful of counts. The chain uses TRBV12-3 or TRBV12-4 and TRBJ1-5; D might be TRBD1 (5 bases). V shed 3 bases and J shed 6 bases, with 12 bases lying between them. The CDR3 is 14 amino acids. CDR3 nucleotide sequence: TGTGCCAGCAGTTTTCCGGGGGTAGGTCAGCCCCAGCATTTT. It is translated as CASSFPGVGQPQHF.

This clonotype was seen a handful of times. The genes are TRBV29-1 and TRBJ2-5; no clear D. V was pared by 7 bases and J by 7 bases, with 16 bases between. Germline lookup yields CDR1 SQVTM and CDR2 ANQGSEA. The CDR3 is 12 residues long. The CDR3 DNA is TGCAGCGCCCAGGACGACGCACCGACCCAGTACTTC. It specifies CSAQDDAPTQYF.

There are many counts of this clonotype. This sequence joins TRBV9 and TRBJ2-3; D unclear. The germline gives CDR1 SGDLS, CDR2 YYNGEE. The CDR3 is 14 residues long. Trimming stripped 0 bases from V and 5 bases from J, with 10 bases between. The DNA for the CDR3 is TGTGCCAGCAGCGTAGTAGTAGATCGAGATACGCAGTATTTT. Its translation is CASSVVVDRDTQYF.

The V call is TRBV5-1, the J call TRBJ2-3; unclear D gene. V gave up 7 bases and J gave up 0 bases, with 3 bases separating them. Germline loops: CDR1 SGHRS, CDR2 YFSETQ. The CDR3 spans 11 residues. The CDR3 is CASGSTDTQYF. CDR3 DNA sequence: TGCGCCAGCGGGAGCACAGATACGCAGTATTTT.

The chain is built from TRBV20-1 and TRBJ2-5, with TRBD2 matching 11 bases. The ends lost 1 base at V and 1 base at J; junction bases unmatched: 5. Germline V lookup: CDR1 DFQATT, CDR2 SNEGSKA (reference sequence). The CDR3 runs to 16 residues. The DNA for the CDR3 is TGCAGTGCTAGAGGAACTAGCGGGGGTGTCCAAGAGACCCAGTACTTC. Translation: CSARGTSGGVQETQYF.

The CDR3 coding sequence is TGTGCCAGCAGTTACTCTCCGCAGGACCACGAGCAGTACTTC. It is translated as CASSYSPQDHEQYF. The V gene is TRBV6-5, the J gene TRBJ2-7; D not certain. V was shortened by 0 bases and J by 5 bases, with 11 bases between the two germline ends. Germline CDR1 reads MNHEY; CDR2 reads SVGAGI. CDR3 length equals 14 residues.

This clonotype was counted once. The genes are TRBV20-1 and TRBJ2-2; 15 bases line up with TRBD2. CDR3 size: 18 residues. Germline CDR1 DFQATT, CDR2 SNEGSKA (reference sequence). V lost 7 bases, J lost 4 bases, and 13 bases stayed unmatched. The DNA for the CDR3 is TGCAGTGGCCACTCTCCGGGACTAGCGGGAGGAGGCACCGGGGAGCTGTTTTTT. It encodes CSGHSPGLAGGGTGELFF.